What follows are 27 T cell receptor beta chains derived from one specimen sequenced in a study of T cells in Graves' hyperthyroidism and ophthalmopathy. RNA transcripts yielded amplified TCR beta CDR3 regions. First-round RT-PCR targeting the TCR CDR3 was performed with the HTBI primer set. One entry per CDR3 protein results from TCRdb running MiXCR on the multiplex PCR reads. In the table there are almost 350,000 distinct CDR3 sequences, about a sixth of which are singletons. Sequencing input: blood. The receptors here all came from a middle-aged woman with Graves' ophthalmopathy.

This clonotype was seen many times. The rearrangement joins TRBV11-2 to TRBJ2-7, with 9 positions matching TRBD2. Unmatched junction bases numbered 3, after V lost 4 bases and J lost 2 bases. Germline V gene sequence: CDR1 SGHAT, CDR2 FQNNGV. The CDR3 loop spans 14 amino acids. The CDR3, as DNA: TGTGCCAGCAGCTCGACTAGCGGTACCTACGAGCAGTACTTC. It yields the protein CASSSTSGTYEQYF.

This clonotype was seen at least ten times. The rearrangement links TRBV12-5 to TRBJ2-5; 10 bases agree with TRBD1. This CDR3 has 14 residues. J lost 4 bases, V lost 5 bases, and 4 bases had no gene match. Germline CDR1 reads LGHNT; CDR2 reads FRNRAP. The CDR3 nucleotides read TGTGCTAGTGGTCCTGACAGGGGGCGAGAGACCCAGTACTTC. It specifies CASGPDRGRETQYF.

This clonotype was seen many times. This rearrangement joins TRBV28 to TRBJ1-5; TRBD1 is a possible D gene (5 bases). This CDR3 has 14 amino acids. Germline-derived CDR1 and CDR2 are MDHEN and SYDVKM. Deletions cut 2 bases from V and 7 bases from J, with 12 bases between. The DNA for the CDR3 is TGTGCCAGCAGTTTAATCAGGGCAAGGCAGCCCCAGCATTTT. Amino acid sequence: CASSLIRARQPQHF.

In its sample, this clonotype was seen many times. The rearrangement joins TRBV15 to TRBJ1-2, with D possibly TRBD1 on 5 matching bases. Trimming stripped 0 bases from V and 1 base from J, with 18 bases between. This CDR3 is 18 amino acids long. The germline CDR1 and CDR2 sequences are LNHNV and YYDKDF (reference sequence). In nucleotides, the CDR3 is TGTGCCACCAGCAGAGATATGGGGGGGGGGACCCTTAACTATGGCTACACCTTC. It specifies CATSRDMGGGTLNYGYTF.

This clonotype was detected ten times or more. This chain links TRBV30 with TRBJ1-2, with TRBD1 as a possible D gene (5 bases). Germline V gene data show CDR1 as GTSNPN and CDR2 as SVGIG (reference sequence). This CDR3 is built from 13 residues. The germline V and J ends were trimmed by 3 bases and 8 bases, with 16 bases remaining between them. CDR3 DNA: TGTGCCTGGAGGCCCCAGGGTTCATTCGGCTACACCTTC. Translated: CAWRPQGSFGYTF. Variable domain in full (rest from reference TRBV30 and TRBJ1-2): SQTIHQWPATLVQPVGSPLSLECTVEGTSNPNLYWYRQAAGRGLQLLFYSVGIGQISSEVPQNLSASRPQDRQFILSSKKLLLSDSGFYLCAWRPQGSFGYTFGSGTRLTVV.

The rearrangement links TRBV6-1 to TRBJ2-7, with D unclear. The CDR3 is 13 amino acids. Looked up from germline, CDR1 is MNHNS and CDR2 is SASEGT. V lost 3 bases and J lost 3, with 9 bases in between. CDR3 DNA sequence: TGTGCCAGCAGTGACCTTGACTTCTACGAGCAGTACTTC. Amino acid sequence: CASSDLDFYEQYF.

This clonotype was counted only a few times. The V and J genes are TRBV12-3 or TRBV12-4 and TRBJ1-1; weak D call: TRBD1 (5 bases). This CDR3 region has 12 residues. Deletions cut 3 bases from V and 7 bases from J, with 9 bases between. The CDR3 sequence is CASSFYRGEAFF. The CDR3 DNA follows: TGTGCCAGCAGTTTCTATAGGGGTGAAGCTTTCTTT.

The rearrangement links TRBV13 to TRBJ2-7; 7 bases align to TRBD1. The trim removed 5 bases at V and 1 base at J, leaving 11 bases unmatched. CDR3 length: 16 residues. The germline V gene has CDR1 PRHDT and CDR2 FYEKMQ (reference sequence). The DNA of the CDR3 is TGTGCCAGCAGCGCCCCGGGACAGTTCGTTTCCTACGAGCAGTACTTC. Protein sequence: CASSAPGQFVSYEQYF. Based on the CDR3 plus reference TRBV13 and TRBJ2-7, the full variable domain is AAGVIQSPRHLIKEKRETATLKCYPIPRHDTVYWYQQGPGQDPQFLISFYEKMQSDKGSIPDRFSAQQFSDYHSELNMSSLELGDSALYFCASSAPGQFVSYEQYFGPGTRLTVT.

The chain is built from TRBV28 and TRBJ2-7; D ambiguous. V was cut by 8 bases and J by 4 bases, with 18 bases left in between. CDR3 length equals 14 residues. Germline-derived CDR1 and CDR2 are MDHEN and SYDVKM. In DNA form, the CDR3 reads TGTGCCAGCGGCCTCATTGGCTCCAAATACGAGCAGTACTTC. It translates to CASGLIGSKYEQYF. The entire variable domain, with the rest obtained from reference TRBV28 and TRBJ2-7, is as follows: DVKVTQSSRYLVKRTGEKVFLECVQDMDHENMFWYRQDPGLGLRLIYFSYDVKMKEKGDIPEGYSVSREKKERFSLILESASTNQTSMYLCASGLIGSKYEQYFGPGTRLTVT.

This clonotype was counted many times. V gene TRBV4-2 combines with J gene TRBJ2-3, with unresolved D. The V gene lost 0 bases and the J gene lost 6 bases, with 4 bases spanning the gap. CDR3 length: 12 residues. The germline CDR1 and CDR2 sequences are LGHNA and YNFKEQ. The CDR3 here is CASSQDGDTQYF. The CDR3 nucleotides are TGTGCCAGCAGCCAAGACGGCGATACGCAGTATTTT.

This clonotype has at least ten counts. This sequence joins TRBV5-1 and TRBJ2-2; 16 bases map to TRBD2. V lost 3 bases and J lost 3; bases outside the gene matches: 5. Germline lookup yields CDR1 SGHRS and CDR2 YFSETQ. The CDR3 has 18 residues. The DNA of the CDR3 is TGCGCCAGCAGCTCGGGACTAGCGGGAGGGAGCTACACCGGGGAGCTGTTTTTT. Residues: CASSSGLAGGSYTGELFF.

This chain joins TRBV18 and TRBJ2-3; D ambiguous. V was trimmed by 3 bases and J by 0 bases, leaving 13 bases between them. CDR1 and CDR2 from the germline V gene are KGHSH and LQKENI. This CDR3 has 16 residues. The CDR3 loop reads CASSPSGVPSTDTQYF. The DNA of the CDR3 is TGTGCCAGCTCACCCTCGGGTGTCCCTAGCACAGATACGCAGTATTTT.

This clonotype appeared many times. The chain is built from TRBV12-3 or TRBV12-4 and TRBJ2-7; 8 nucleotides match TRBD2. The ends lost 0 bases at V and 0 bases at J; junction bases unmatched: 7. There are 17 residues in the CDR3. The CDR3 DNA is TGTGCCAGCAGTTTAGCGCGCGGGGGGACCCTCTCCTACGAGCAGTACTTC. Translation: CASSLARGGTLSYEQYF.

This clonotype was recorded many times. The CDR3 here is CATTQGARQPQHF. The CDR3, as DNA: TGTGCCACCACGCAGGGGGCTCGTCAGCCCCAGCATTTT. J is TRBJ1-5 and V is TRBV2; 8 nucleotides match TRBD1. Germline CDR1 is SNHLY and CDR2 is FYNNEI. This CDR3 has 13 residues. Trimming took 10 bases from V and 6 from J; bases not matched to a gene: 8.

In its sample, this clonotype was seen many times. The chain joins TRBV11-1 to TRBJ2-2, with D hard to call. Germline CDR1 SGHAT, CDR2 FQDESV (reference sequence). CDR3 size: 16 residues. Deletions cut 6 bases from V and 8 bases from J, with 22 bases between. CDR3 amino acids: CASSRVSPEPRGELFF. In nucleotides, the CDR3 is TGTGCCAGCAGTCGAGTTTCCCCGGAGCCCCGTGGGGAGCTGTTTTTT.

This clonotype was detected ten times or more. V is TRBV5-1 and J is TRBJ2-7, with D perhaps TRBD1 or TRBD2 (5 bases each). This CDR3 contains 14 residues. Germline V gene data show CDR1 as SGHRS and CDR2 as YFSETQ. Trimming took 4 bases from V and 6 from J, leaving 17 bases between them. CDR3 coding DNA: TGCGCCAGCAGCACCGCGATGAGGGGCGGCGAGCAGTACTTC. It encodes CASSTAMRGGEQYF. The variable domain in full, completed from reference TRBV5-1 and TRBJ2-7, reads KAGVTQTPRYLIKTRGQQVTLSCSPISGHRSVSWYQQTPGQGLQFLFEYFSETQRNKGNFPGRFSGRQFSNSRSEMNVSTLELGDSALYLCASSTAMRGGEQYFGPGTRLTVT.

In its sample, this clonotype was seen many times. The chain links TRBV28 to TRBJ1-1, with a tentative D call TRBD1 (5 bases). V lost 5 bases and J lost 8, with 18 bases in between. CDR1 is MDHEN, CDR2 SYDVKM, per germline. The CDR3 sequence is 14 residues long. The CDR3 spells CASSPPGLHHEAFF. In DNA, the CDR3 is TGTGCCAGCAGTCCTCCGGGACTCCATCACGAAGCTTTCTTT.

This clonotype showed up many times. This chain links TRBV20-1 with TRBJ1-1; D is undetermined. CDR1 and CDR2 (germline): DFQATT, SNEGSKA (reference sequence). V was pared by 0 bases and J by 2 bases, with 10 bases between. This CDR3 has 14 amino acids. The CDR3 spells CSARDWYGNTEAFF. CDR3 nucleotides: TGCAGTGCTAGAGATTGGTACGGAAACACTGAAGCTTTCTTT.

There are a few counts of this clonotype. The rearrangement uses TRBV6-1 and TRBJ2-3, with 7 bases that match TRBD2. The J segment lost 2 bases and the V segment lost 6 bases, leaving 5 bases of the junction unmatched. The CDR3 is made up of 14 amino acids. The germline CDR1 and CDR2 sequences are MNHNS and SASEGT. The CDR3, as DNA: TGTGCCAGCAGAAGGGACTACAACACAGATACGCAGTATTTT. This translates into CASRRDYNTDTQYF.

At least ten counts were recorded for this clonotype. The chain has TRBV2 and TRBJ2-7; TRBD1 matches 9 bases. Trimming at V came to 10 bases and at J to 6 bases, leaving 10 bases not matched to a gene. The CDR3 runs to 13 residues. Per germline, CDR1 SNHLY and CDR2 FYNNEI. The CDR3 protein is CATSRQGGSEQYF. The DNA of the CDR3 is TGTGCCACCTCAAGACAGGGGGGGAGCGAGCAGTACTTC.

This clonotype appeared many times. The chain has TRBV3-1 and TRBJ2-7, with D unclear. V was trimmed by 0 bases and J by 3 bases, leaving 9 bases between them. Germline CDR1 and CDR2: LGHDT and YNNKEL (reference sequence). The CDR3 loop spans 14 amino acids. CDR3: CASSQESRIYEQYF. The CDR3 DNA sequence: TGTGCCAGCAGCCAAGAGTCGAGGATCTACGAGCAGTACTTC.

In its sample, this clonotype was seen many times. The V and J genes are TRBV2 and TRBJ1-5; D remains unclear. The CDR3 has 15 residues. The V gene's germline CDR1 is SNHLY and CDR2 FYNNEI. Trimming left V 0 bases short and J 5 bases short, with 11 bases between. The CDR3 reads CASSEAPGADQPQHF. CDR3 coding DNA: TGTGCCAGCAGTGAAGCGCCTGGAGCAGATCAGCCCCAGCATTTT.

This clonotype was found a few times. The chain is built from TRBV20-1 and TRBJ2-2; 7 bases are shared with TRBD1. Germline V gives CDR1 DFQATT, CDR2 SNEGSKA (reference sequence). V lost 5 bases, J lost 4 bases, and 25 bases stayed unmatched. The CDR3 loop spans 20 amino acids. The CDR3 coding sequence is TGCAGTGCTCCTCAGTCGTGGGGGACAGTTAACGGACGGGCCACCGGGGAGCTGTTTTTT. This codes for CSAPQSWGTVNGRATGELFF.

The chain has TRBV28 and TRBJ2-7, with D uncertain. Germline assignment: CDR1 MDHEN and CDR2 SYDVKM. Trimming removed 5 bases at V and 0 bases at J, with 20 bases between. This CDR3 region has 17 residues. CDR3 amino acids: CASSNTLWVAGSYEQYV. CDR3 coding DNA: TGTGCCAGCAGTAATACCCTCTGGGTTGCTGGCTCCTACGAGCAGTACGTC.

The rearrangement uses TRBV6-1 and TRBJ1-5; D ambiguous. CDR3 length: 13 amino acids. Germline-derived CDR1 and CDR2 are MNHNS and SASEGT. V was shortened by 6 bases and J by 3 bases, with 9 bases between the two germline ends. CDR3 coding DNA: TGTGCCAGCAGGGGCCAGCACAATCAGCCCCAGCATTTT. This translates into CASRGQHNQPQHF.

This clonotype was found many times. The rearrangement joins TRBV28 to TRBJ2-4; D not resolved. This CDR3 region has 15 residues. CDR1 is MDHEN, CDR2 SYDVKM, per germline. V was shortened by 2 bases and J by 0 bases, with 8 bases between the two germline ends. As DNA, the CDR3 is TGTGCCAGCAGTTTACGGAGTCTAGCCAAAAACATTCAGTACTTC. Translating gives CASSLRSLAKNIQYF.

This clonotype was seen repeatedly, ten times or more. This chain joins TRBV6-1 and TRBJ1-5, with a weak D call TRBD1 (5 bases). CDR1 is MNHNS, CDR2 SASEGT, per germline. V was trimmed by 3 bases and J by 2 bases, leaving 11 bases between them. The CDR3 sequence is 15 residues long. CDR3 sequence (DNA): TGTGCCAGCAGTGAGGGGGGAAGGCGCAATCAGCCCCAGCATTTT. Translating gives CASSEGGRRNQPQHF.